This is a list of T cell receptor beta chains from one sample in a study of cytomegalovirus exposure and HLA in healthy donors. The assay was immunoSEQ multiplex PCR, and TCRdb's table has in-frame clones only and misses some. The data contain some 180,000 clones, about 83% of them singletons. The sample comprised PBMCs. The source of these receptors is a female donor in good health and CMV-seronegative. Both conserved end residues are part of each CDR3. The order of the fields is V gene, D gene, clone size, J gene, CDR3 protein, CDR3 DNA. D genes are given only for firm matches. Not all rows give a size; the values are once, few, many and, for expanded clones, a class.

>TRBV7-9|-|-|TRBJ2-2
CASSPEVGGRNTGELFF
TGTGCCAGCAGCCCTGAGGTCGGGGGAAGAAACACCGGGGAGCTGTTTTTT
>TRBV28|-|-|TRBJ2-2
CASSLNTGELFF
TGTGCCAGCAGTCTTAACACCGGGGAGCTGTTTTTT
>TRBV9|TRBD1|-|TRBJ1-2
CASSATTGDRIYGYTF
TGTGCCAGCAGCGCCACCACGGGGGACAGAATCTATGGCTACACCTTC
>TRBV20-1|-|-|TRBJ2-7
CSASPSYEQYF
TGCAGTGCTTCCCCTTCCTACGAGCAGTACTTC
>TRBV7-9|-|-|TRBJ2-3
CASSSVQAGGTDTQYF
TGTGCCAGCAGCTCTGTACAGGCCGGAGGCACAGATACGCAGTATTTT
>TRBV11-2|-|-|TRBJ2-7
CASSPLVGGYEQYF
TGTGCCAGCAGCCCCCTGGTAGGGGGCTACGAGCAGTACTTC
>TRBV5-6|-|-|TRBJ2-5
CASRIRDEETQYF
TGTGCCAGCAGGATCAGGGATGAAGAGACCCAGTACTTC
>TRBV18|-|once|TRBJ1-1
CASSREGNTEAFF
TGTGCCAGCTCACGTGAGGGGAACACTGAAGCTTTCTTT
>TRBV27|TRBD2|-|TRBJ2-7
CASSFGLAGTSSYEQYF
TGTGCCAGCAGTTTTGGACTAGCGGGTACGAGCTCCTACGAGCAGTACTTC
>TRBV25-1|TRBD1|-|TRBJ1-5
CASKPGQGVNQPQHF
TGTGCCAGTAAACCGGGACAGGGGGTCAATCAGCCCCAGCATTTT
>TRBV10-3|TRBD2|-|TRBJ2-7
CAISESTQSGGAISYEQYF
TGTGCCATCAGTGAGTCGACTCAAAGCGGGGGGGCCATTTCCTACGAGCAGTACTTC
>TRBV6-1|-|-|TRBJ2-7
CASSERTDTYEQYF
TGTGCCAGCAGTGAGCGGACAGACACCTACGAGCAGTACTTC
>TRBV7-2|-|-|TRBJ2-5
CASSPDNQETQYF
TGTGCCAGCAGCCCGGACAACCAAGAGACCCAGTACTTC
>TRBV18|-|-|TRBJ1-2
CASSPAGTSYGYTF
TGTGCCAGCTCCCCCGCGGGCACATCCTATGGCTACACCTTC
>TRBV6-1|-|-|TRBJ1-2
CASRSAANYGYTF
TGTGCCAGCAGAAGTGCAGCTAACTATGGCTACACCTTC
>TRBV7-6|TRBD1|-|TRBJ2-7
CASSLNQGAYEQYF
TGTGCCAGCAGCTTAAACCAGGGGGCCTACGAGCAGTACTTC
>TRBV9|TRBD1|-|TRBJ2-2
CASRKTGVDGELFF
TGTGCCAGCAGGAAGACAGGGGTGGACGGGGAGCTGTTTTTT
>TRBV5-6|TRBD2|-|TRBJ2-7
CASSLDAGVGLGRYEQYF
TGTGCCAGCAGCTTGGATGCGGGGGTAGGACTAGGCCGTTACGAGCAGTACTTC
>TRBV7-6|-|-|TRBJ2-7
CASSLAGPTYEQYF
TGTGCCAGCAGCTTGGCGGGGCCCACCTACGAGCAGTACTTC
>TRBV27|-|few|TRBJ1-1
CASSFQLDGTEAFF
TGTGCCAGCAGTTTCCAGCTAGACGGCACTGAAGCTTTCTTT
>TRBV29-1|-|-|TRBJ2-2
CSVERRDPVNTGELFF
TGCAGCGTTGAACGGAGGGACCCGGTGAACACCGGGGAGCTGTTTTTT
>TRBV28|TRBD1|once|TRBJ1-2
CASSAWRDRESNYGYTF
TGTGCCAGCAGCGCTTGGAGGGACAGGGAGTCTAACTATGGCTACACCTTC
>TRBV6-1|-|-|TRBJ1-1
CASSEEVRGTEAFF
TGTGCCAGCAGTGAAGAAGTTCGGGGCACTGAAGCTTTCTTT
>TRBV9|-|-|TRBJ1-2
CASSVGTSYGYTF
TGTGCCAGCAGCGTCGGGACTTCCTATGGCTACACCTTC
>TRBV4-1|-|-|TRBJ1-6
CASSQAGGEAPLHF
TGCGCCAGCAGCCAAGCTGGGGGCGAGGCACCCCTCCACTTT
>TRBV27|-|-|TRBJ2-1
CASIRSGSYNEQFF
TGTGCCAGCATCCGGAGCGGAAGTTACAATGAGCAGTTCTTC
>TRBV28|-|-|TRBJ1-5
CASSLGSNNQPQHF
TGTGCCAGCAGTTTGGGCAGCAACAATCAGCCCCAGCATTTT
>TRBV2|TRBD1|-|TRBJ2-5
CASRRNRDRGAETQYF
TGTGCCAGCAGGAGGAACCGGGACAGGGGCGCAGAGACCCAGTACTTC
>TRBV6-6|TRBD2|-|TRBJ2-3
CASSYAGGGSDTQYF
TGTGCCAGCAGTTACGCGGGCGGGGGGTCGGATACGCAGTATTTT
>TRBV18|-|-|TRBJ2-5
CASSPSQGPQETQYF
TGTGCCAGCTCACCTTCTCAGGGCCCCCAAGAGACCCAGTACTTC
>TRBV10-2|-|-|TRBJ1-1
CASTGNSENTEAFF
TGCGCCAGCACGGGAAACTCGGAGAACACTGAAGCTTTCTTT
>TRBV11-2|-|-|TRBJ2-3
CASSLERDTQYF
TGTGCCAGCAGCTTAGAGAGGGATACGCAGTATTTT
>TRBV4-1|-|few|TRBJ1-1
CASSPKTGMNTEAFF
TGCGCCAGCAGCCCTAAAACAGGGATGAACACTGAAGCTTTCTTT
>TRBV7-8|TRBD1|few|TRBJ1-6
CASSSDRGRKSPLHF
TGTGCCAGCAGCTCCGACAGGGGGCGAAAATCACCCCTCCACTTT
>TRBV6-6|-|-|TRBJ2-1
CASSLLLGMTNEQFF
TGTGCCAGCAGTTTACTACTAGGGATGACCAATGAGCAGTTCTTC
>TRBV27|-|-|TRBJ2-7
CASSQAELSYEQYF
TGTGCCAGCAGTCAAGCGGAGCTCTCCTACGAGCAGTACTTC
>TRBV11-1|TRBD1|-|TRBJ1-5
CASSFCIRDRVQPQHF
TGTGCCAGCAGCTTCTGCATCCGGGACAGGGTTCAGCCCCAGCATTTT
>TRBV2|-|few|TRBJ1-1
CASSLQGNTEAFF
TGTGCCAGCAGTCTACAGGGAAACACTGAAGCTTTCTTT
>TRBV5-4|-|-|TRBJ2-5
CASSGRQANQETQYF
TGTGCCAGCAGCGGAAGACAGGCGAACCAAGAGACCCAGTACTTC
>TRBV7-6|-|-|TRBJ1-2
CASSFRYRGKGTNYGYTF
TGTGCCAGCAGCTTTAGGTATCGCGGGAAGGGAACTAACTATGGCTACACCTTC
>TRBV7-6|TRBD1|-|TRBJ1-1
CASSLRVGTGINTEAFF
TGTGCCAGCAGCCTGAGGGTCGGGACAGGGATCAACACTGAAGCTTTCTTT
>TRBV27|TRBD1|-|TRBJ2-7
CASSKLPGQGVFEQYF
TGTGCCAGCAGTAAACTCCCGGGACAGGGGGTCTTCGAGCAGTACTTC
>TRBV9|TRBD2|-|TRBJ2-2
CASSVGLAGGGTGELFF
TGTGCCAGCAGCGTAGGGTTAGCGGGAGGCGGCACCGGGGAGCTGTTTTTT
>TRBV18|TRBD1|-|TRBJ2-1
CASSPPGQGDYSRQFF
TGTGCCAGCTCACCCCCGGGACAGGGTGATTATAGTCGGCAGTTCTTC
>TRBV9|TRBD1|few|TRBJ1-1
CASSYGTGSAEAFF
TGTGCCAGCAGCTACGGGACAGGGAGCGCTGAAGCTTTCTTT
>TRBV14|-|-|TRBJ1-2
CASSPRRGSGYTF
TGTGCCAGCAGCCCCCGCAGGGGTAGTGGCTACACCTTC
>TRBV4-1|-|-|TRBJ1-5
CASSQVQGVGQPQHF
TGCGCCAGCAGCCAGGTCCAGGGTGTAGGTCAGCCCCAGCATTTT
>TRBV4-1|-|-|TRBJ2-7
CASSQEPLYEQYF
TGCGCTAGCAGCCAAGAGCCACTCTACGAGCAGTACTTC
>TRBV7-9|-|-|TRBJ2-7
CASTRGGGYEQYF
TGTGCCAGCACTAGAGGGGGGGGCTACGAGCAGTACTTC
>TRBV5-1|TRBD1|-|TRBJ1-1
CASSYTGTGATEAFF
TGCGCCAGCAGCTACACCGGGACAGGAGCAACTGAAGCTTTCTTT
>TRBV7-2|TRBD2|-|TRBJ2-7
CASSLAGTSGYEQYF
TGTGCCAGCAGCTTAGCGGGGACTAGCGGCTACGAGCAGTACTTC
>TRBV7-2|-|-|TRBJ2-1
CACTESYSYNEQFF
TGTGCCTGCACGGAGAGCTACTCCTACAATGAGCAGTTCTTC
>TRBV2|-|-|TRBJ2-1
CASSEGGAYNEQFF
TGTGCCAGCAGTGAGGGCGGGGCGTACAATGAGCAGTTCTTC
>TRBV14|-|-|TRBJ2-5
CASSPLRDTDRETQYF
TGTGCCAGCAGTCCCTTAAGGGACACGGATCGGGAGACCCAGTACTTC
>TRBV5-1|-|-|TRBJ2-2
CASSLQANTGELFF
TGCGCCAGCAGCTTGCAGGCAAACACCGGGGAGCTGTTTTTT